Included here is one T cell receptor beta chain sequence, with context. Individual cDNA molecules were tagged with unique molecular identifiers, the study reported. TCRdb called the 5' RACE reads again in MiXCR, with one record for every CDR3 protein. In the table there are 97,000 or so distinct CDR3 sequences, 8% to 13% of which are singletons. The CDR3 is made up of 14 amino acids. Germline CDR1 SGHNT, CDR2 YYREEE (reference sequence). Trimming took 3 bases from V and 8 from J, leaving 17 bases between them. This entry comes from a study of early T cells in non-severe SARS-CoV-2 infection. Study-level background: Sequenced bulk RNA came from whole blood that was unsorted, and chains were unpaired.

The clonotype originates from an adult who was a healthcare worker with PCR-confirmed SARS-CoV-2 infection or an uninfected control (not recorded which). The genes are TRBV5-4 and TRBJ1-2; D may be TRBD1 (5 bases). Sample: whole blood, taken at baseline. The CDR3 sequence: CASSSQDTFQGYTF. Here the CDR3 DNA reads TGTGCCAGCAGCTCGCAGGACACCTTCCAAGGCTACACCTTC.